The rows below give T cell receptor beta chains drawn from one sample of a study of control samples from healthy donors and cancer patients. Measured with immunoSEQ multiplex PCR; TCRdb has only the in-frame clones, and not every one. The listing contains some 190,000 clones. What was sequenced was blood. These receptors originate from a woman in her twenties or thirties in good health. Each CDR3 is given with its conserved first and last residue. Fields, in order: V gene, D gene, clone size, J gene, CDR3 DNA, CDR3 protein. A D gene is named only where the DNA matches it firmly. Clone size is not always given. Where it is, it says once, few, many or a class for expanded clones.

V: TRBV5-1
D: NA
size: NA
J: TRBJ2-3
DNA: TGCGCCAGCAGCTCCGAAGATACGCAGTATTTT
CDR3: CASSSEDTQYF

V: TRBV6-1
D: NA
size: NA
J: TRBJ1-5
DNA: TGTGCCAGCAGTGAGAGGGCGGCTCAGCCCCAGCATTTT
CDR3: CASSERAAQPQHF

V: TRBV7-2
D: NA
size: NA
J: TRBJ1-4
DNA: TGTGCCAGCAGCCCAGGGACCACTAGGGAAGAAAAACTGTTTTTT
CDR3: CASSPGTTREEKLFF

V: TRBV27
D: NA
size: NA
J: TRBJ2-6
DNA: TGTGCCAGCAGAGTGTTGGGGGTAACGAGGGGTGGGTCTGGGGCCAACGTCCTGACTTTC
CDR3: CASRVLGVTRGGSGANVLTF

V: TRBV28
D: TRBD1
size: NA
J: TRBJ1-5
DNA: TGTGCCAGCAGTTGGGGACAGCCTTATAGCAATCAGCCCCAGCATTTT
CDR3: CASSWGQPYSNQPQHF

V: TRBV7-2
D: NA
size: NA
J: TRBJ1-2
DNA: TGTGCCAGCAGCTTAGCCGAGGGGGGAGTAAACTATGGCTACACCTTC
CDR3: CASSLAEGGVNYGYTF

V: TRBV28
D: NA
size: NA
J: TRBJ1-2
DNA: TGTGCCAGCAGCAACGGACCCTATGGCTACACCTTC
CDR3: CASSNGPYGYTF

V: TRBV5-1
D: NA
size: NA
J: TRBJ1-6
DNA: TGCGCCAGCAGCTTGCGGCAGACAAATTTAGATTCACCCCTCCACTTT
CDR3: CASSLRQTNLDSPLHF

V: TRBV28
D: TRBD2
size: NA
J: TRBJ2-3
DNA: TGTGCCAGCAGTTTTAATCTCCCTAGCGGGGGACACCGGACTAGCACAGATACGCAGTATTTT
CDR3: CASSFNLPSGGHRTSTDTQYF

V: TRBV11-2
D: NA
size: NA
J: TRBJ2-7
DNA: TGTGCCAGCAGCTTAGTCTGGGGGGGCGGAGGGTACGAGCAGTACTTC
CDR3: CASSLVWGGGGYEQYF

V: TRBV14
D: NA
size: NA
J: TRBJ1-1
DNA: TGTGCCAGCAGCCTCGGACGGATTACATACACTGAAGCTTTCTTT
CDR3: CASSLGRITYTEAFF

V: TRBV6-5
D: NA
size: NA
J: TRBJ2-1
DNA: TGTGCCAGCAGTTACTCGGTGGCGGAACGCTACAATGAGCAGTTCTTC
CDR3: CASSYSVAERYNEQFF

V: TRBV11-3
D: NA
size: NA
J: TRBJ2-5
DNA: TGTGCCAGCAGCTTAGATAATAGGGAAGAGACCCAGTACTTC
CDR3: CASSLDNREETQYF

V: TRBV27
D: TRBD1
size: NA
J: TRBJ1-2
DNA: TGTGCCAGCAGTTTAACAGGGGGCCCCGATAGAGGCTACACCTTC
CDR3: CASSLTGGPDRGYTF

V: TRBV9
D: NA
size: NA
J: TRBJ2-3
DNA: TGTGCCAGCAGCAACGACGGAGGCACAGATACGCAGTATTTT
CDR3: CASSNDGGTDTQYF

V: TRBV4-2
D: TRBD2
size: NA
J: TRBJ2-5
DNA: TGTGCCAGCAGCCAAGAAACCAGCGGGGGGGCTCTTTACTTC
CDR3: CASSQETSGGALYF

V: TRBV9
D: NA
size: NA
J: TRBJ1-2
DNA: TGTGCCAGCAGCGCCCGTGTGAGTGTAGGGGCCCCCTATGGCTACACCTTC
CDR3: CASSARVSVGAPYGYTF

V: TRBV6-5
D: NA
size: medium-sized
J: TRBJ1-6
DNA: TGTGCCAGCAGTTACTCGTTTCAGGATTATAATTCACCCCTCCACTTT
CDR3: CASSYSFQDYNSPLHF

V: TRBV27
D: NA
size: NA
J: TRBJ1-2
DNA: TGTGCCAGCAGCAGGTCCGCTCGCCCGTGGGACGGCTACACCTTC
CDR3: CASSRSARPWDGYTF

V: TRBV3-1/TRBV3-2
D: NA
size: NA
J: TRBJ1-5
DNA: TGTGCCAGCAGCCAAGGCCCGCTACGGCAGCCCCAGCATTTT
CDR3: CASSQGPLRQPQHF

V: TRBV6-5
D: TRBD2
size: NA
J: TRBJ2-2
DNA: TGTGCCACGACTAGCGGGGGGGCCGACACCGGGGAGCTGTTTTTT
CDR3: CATTSGGADTGELFF

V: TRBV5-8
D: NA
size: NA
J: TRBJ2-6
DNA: TGTGCCAGCAGCTTCTCTGGGGCCAACGTCCTGACTTTC
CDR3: CASSFSGANVLTF

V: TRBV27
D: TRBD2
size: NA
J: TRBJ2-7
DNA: TGTGCCAGCAGCCCCAGAGGGCCAGCGGGAGAGCAGTACTTC
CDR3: CASSPRGPAGEQYF

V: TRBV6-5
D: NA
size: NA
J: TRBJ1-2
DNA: TGTGCCAGCGGGGTGGGAGTTTATGGCTACACCTTC
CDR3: CASGVGVYGYTF

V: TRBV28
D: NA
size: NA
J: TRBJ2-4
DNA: TGTGCCAGCAGCCCAGGTGTCATCAAAAACATTCAGTACTTC
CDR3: CASSPGVIKNIQYF

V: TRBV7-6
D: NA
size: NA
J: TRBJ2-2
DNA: TGTGCCAGCAGCTACCGGGACACCGTCAATACCGGGGAGCTGTTTTTT
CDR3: CASSYRDTVNTGELFF

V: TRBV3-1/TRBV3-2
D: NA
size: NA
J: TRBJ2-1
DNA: TGTGCCAGCAGCCAAGGGCCCGCCGGGCCCCGGGATGGGCAGTTCTTC
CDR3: CASSQGPAGPRDGQFF

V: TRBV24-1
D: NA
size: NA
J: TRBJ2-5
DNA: TGTGCCACCAGTGACCTGACTAGTCGGGAGACCCAGTACTTC
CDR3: CATSDLTSRETQYF

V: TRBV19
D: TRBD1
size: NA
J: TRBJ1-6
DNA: TGTGCCAGTAGTATATGGACAGGCCATAATTCACCCCTCCACTTT
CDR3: CASSIWTGHNSPLHF

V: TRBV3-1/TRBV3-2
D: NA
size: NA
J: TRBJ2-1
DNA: TGTGCCAGCAGCCAAGACAGAGCTGGTGAGCAGTTCTTC
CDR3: CASSQDRAGEQFF

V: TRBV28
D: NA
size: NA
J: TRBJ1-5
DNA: TGTGCCAGCAGTGGAGAGACATATAGCAATCAGCCCCAGCATTTT
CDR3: CASSGETYSNQPQHF

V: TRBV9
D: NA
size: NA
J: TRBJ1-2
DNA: TGTGCCAGCAGCGTAGGTCCTGCAGACCCCTATGGCTACACCTTC
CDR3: CASSVGPADPYGYTF

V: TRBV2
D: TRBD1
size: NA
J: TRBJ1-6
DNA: TGTGCCAGCAGTGAGGGACAGGGAACTAATTCACCCCTCCACTTT
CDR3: CASSEGQGTNSPLHF

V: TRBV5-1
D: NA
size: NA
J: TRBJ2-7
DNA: TGCGCCAGCAGCGCCGCACAGTACTCCTACGAGCAGTACTTC
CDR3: CASSAAQYSYEQYF

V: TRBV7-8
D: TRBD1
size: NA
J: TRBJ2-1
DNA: TGTGCCAGCGGTCAGGGGGCCCTATCCGATGGGTACAATGAGCAGTTCTTC
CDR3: CASGQGALSDGYNEQFF